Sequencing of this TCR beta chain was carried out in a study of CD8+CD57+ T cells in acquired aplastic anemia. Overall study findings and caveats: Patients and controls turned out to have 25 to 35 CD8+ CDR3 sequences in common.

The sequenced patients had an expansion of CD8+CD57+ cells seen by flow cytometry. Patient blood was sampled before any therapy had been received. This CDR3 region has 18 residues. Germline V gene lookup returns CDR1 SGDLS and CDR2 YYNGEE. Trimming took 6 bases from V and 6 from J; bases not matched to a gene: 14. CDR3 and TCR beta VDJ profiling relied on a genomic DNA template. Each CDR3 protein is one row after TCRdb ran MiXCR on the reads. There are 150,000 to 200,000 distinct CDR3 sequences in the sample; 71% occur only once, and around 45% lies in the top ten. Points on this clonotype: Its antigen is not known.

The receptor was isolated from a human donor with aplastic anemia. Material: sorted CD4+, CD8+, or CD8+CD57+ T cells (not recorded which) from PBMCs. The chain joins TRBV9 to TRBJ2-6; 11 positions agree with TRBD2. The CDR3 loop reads CASTGGISGGAAANVLTF. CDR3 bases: TGTGCCAGCACCGGGGGAATTAGCGGGGGGGCTGCGGCCAACGTCCTGACTTTC.